A selection of T cell receptor beta chains follows, all from one sample in a study of shared clonotypes between healthy human individuals. Measured with immunoSEQ multiplex PCR; TCRdb has only the in-frame clones, and not every one. The data contain 2.5 million or so clones, approximately 92% of them singletons. Sequences were obtained from naive CD4+ T cells sorted from blood. Source of these receptors: a man aged 18-30 years in good health. The conserved cysteine and the conserved F or W are not part of the CDR3 here. The D gene is left open where the match is weak.

J: TRBJ2-1
V: TRBV7-2
D: TRBD2
CDR3: ASSLRTLAGVWNEQF

J: TRBJ2-6
V: TRBV4-1
D: -
CDR3: ASSQDRLASSGANVLT

J: TRBJ2-7
V: TRBV10-1
D: TRBD1
CDR3: AGPGDRGYEQY

J: TRBJ1-1
V: TRBV25-1
D: -
CDR3: ASGVTTEAF

J: TRBJ2-5
V: TRBV30
D: TRBD1
CDR3: AWSSDRGRETQY

J: TRBJ2-2
V: TRBV18
D: -
CDR3: ASSPAGTLNTGELF

J: TRBJ1-4
V: TRBV11-2
D: -
CDR3: ASTVGQRSEKLF

J: TRBJ1-1
V: TRBV5-3
D: -
CDR3: ARSLASGMNTEAF

J: TRBJ1-1
V: TRBV30
D: -
CDR3: AWSRGDTEAF

J: TRBJ1-2
V: TRBV10-3
D: TRBD1
CDR3: AIRSTGDGYT

J: TRBJ1-2
V: TRBV5-1
D: -
CDR3: ASSNQGLNYGYT

J: TRBJ1-3
V: TRBV9
D: TRBD1
CDR3: ASSVSGTAGNTIY

J: TRBJ2-1
V: TRBV5-1
D: TRBD2
CDR3: ASSVRLAGGNNEQF